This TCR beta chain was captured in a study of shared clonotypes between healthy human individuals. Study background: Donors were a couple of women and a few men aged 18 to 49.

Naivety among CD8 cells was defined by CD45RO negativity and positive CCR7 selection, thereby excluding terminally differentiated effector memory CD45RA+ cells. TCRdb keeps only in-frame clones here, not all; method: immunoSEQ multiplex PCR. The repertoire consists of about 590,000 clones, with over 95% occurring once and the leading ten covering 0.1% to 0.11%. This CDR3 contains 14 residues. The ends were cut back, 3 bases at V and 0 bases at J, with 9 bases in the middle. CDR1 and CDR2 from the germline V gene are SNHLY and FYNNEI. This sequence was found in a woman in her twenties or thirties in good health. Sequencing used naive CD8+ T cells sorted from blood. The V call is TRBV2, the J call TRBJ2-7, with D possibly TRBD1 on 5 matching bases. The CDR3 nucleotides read TGTGCCAGCAGTGACCCAGGGTCCTCCTACGAGCAGTACTTC. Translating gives CASSDPGSSYEQYF.